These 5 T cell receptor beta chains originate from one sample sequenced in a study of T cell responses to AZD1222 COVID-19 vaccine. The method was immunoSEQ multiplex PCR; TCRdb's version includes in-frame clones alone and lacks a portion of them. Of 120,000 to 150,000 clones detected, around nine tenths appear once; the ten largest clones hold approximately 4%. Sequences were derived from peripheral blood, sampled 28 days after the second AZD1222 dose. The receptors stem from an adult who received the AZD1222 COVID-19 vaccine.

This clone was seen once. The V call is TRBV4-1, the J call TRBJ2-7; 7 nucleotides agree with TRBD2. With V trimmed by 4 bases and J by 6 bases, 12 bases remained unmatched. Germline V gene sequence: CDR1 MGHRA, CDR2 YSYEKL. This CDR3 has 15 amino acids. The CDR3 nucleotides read TGCGCCAGCAGCCCCCTCGGGGAGGGGTCGAGCGAGCAGTACTTC. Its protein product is CASSPLGEGSSEQYF.

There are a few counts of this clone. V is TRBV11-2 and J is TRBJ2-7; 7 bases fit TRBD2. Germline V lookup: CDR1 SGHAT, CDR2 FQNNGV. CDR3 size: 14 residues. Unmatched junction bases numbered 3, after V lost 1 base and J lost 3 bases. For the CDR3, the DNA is TGTGCCAGCAGCTTAGTGGGAGGGTTCTACGAGCAGTACTTC. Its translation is CASSLVGGFYEQYF.

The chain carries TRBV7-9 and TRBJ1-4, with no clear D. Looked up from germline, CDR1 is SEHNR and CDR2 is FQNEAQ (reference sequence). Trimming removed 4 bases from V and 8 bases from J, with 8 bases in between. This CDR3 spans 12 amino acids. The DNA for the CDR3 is TGTGCCAGCAGCTGGGGAGAGGAAAAACTGTTTTTT. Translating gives CASSWGEEKLFF.

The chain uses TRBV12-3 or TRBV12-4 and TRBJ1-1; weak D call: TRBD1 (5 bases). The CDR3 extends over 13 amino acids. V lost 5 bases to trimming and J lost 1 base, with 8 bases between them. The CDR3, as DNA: TGTGCCAGCAGTCAAGACAGGAACACTGAAGCTTTCTTT. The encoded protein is CASSQDRNTEAFF.

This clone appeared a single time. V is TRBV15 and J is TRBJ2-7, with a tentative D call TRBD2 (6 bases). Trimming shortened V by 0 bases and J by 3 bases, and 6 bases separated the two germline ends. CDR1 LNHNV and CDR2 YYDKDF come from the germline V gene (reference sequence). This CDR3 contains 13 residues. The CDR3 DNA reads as TGTGCCACCAGCAGAGAGGAGGGCTACGAGCAGTACTTC. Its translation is CATSREEGYEQYF.